This T cell receptor beta chain emerged from a study of shared clonotypes between healthy human individuals (TCRdb year 2020). With respect to the entire study: Two women and three men aged 18 to 49 years were included in the cohort. The study deeply sequenced blood TCR repertoires of five healthy adults to estimate repertoire size and the extent of clonotype sharing between individuals. To increase sequencing depth and limit assay-specific biases, TCR repertoire library preparation and sequencing were carried out by different laboratories using diverse techniques. Per donor, leukapheresis produced somewhere between about 0.85 and 8.9 billion PBMCs. For each donor, three plates each were used for CD4 naive and CD4 memory, two plates were used for CD8 naive, and one plate was used for CD8 memory.

Inclusive of the bounding cysteine and phenylalanine, the CDR3 is 13 residues long. The only DNA kept is the CDR3, 39 bases in frame from the first base. The CDR1 and CDR2 encoded by the germline V gene (reference sequence) are SGHNT and YYREEE. Germline trimming: 4 bases from V, 4 bases from J; junction bases outside gene matches: 3. On the study overall, not on this receptor specifically: Naive subsets generally had larger estimated clonotype richness than memory subsets. Only blood was sampled, and tissue TCR repertoires likely differ from those in blood. Rarefaction of sorted-subset datasets indicated incomplete sequencing despite the large sequencing depth. Pairwise subsampling indicated that sequencing depth was expected to affect the degree of clonotype sharing among donors. Compared with non-shared clonotypes, clonotypes shared by all four sorted-subset donors had higher generation probabilities. The small number of donors limited the genetic and exposure-history diversity represented. Sharing across four donors was observed for about 5% of naive CD4, under 4% of naive CD8, 2.3% of memory CD4, and around 0.42% of memory CD8 clonotypes.

For the CD8 naive samples, CD45RO-negative cells were positively selected for CCR7, yielding a CD45RA+CCR7+ population from which TemRA cells were excluded. Healthy HIV-negative adults with no recently reported acute infections or vaccinations were included as donors. All donors were Caucasian adults living in Nashville, Tennessee, USA. Blood was obtained by leukapheresis, after which PBMCs were separated by Ficoll-Histopaque density gradient centrifugation and cryopreserved in liquid nitrogen vapor phase. Analytical flow cytometry was used to check the purity and quantity of each magnetically sorted T cell population. Each sorted fraction had its genomic DNA isolated and then quantified by UV absorbance on a Nanodrop 2000c. As concerns this clone: Its cognate antigen has yet to be identified. The record has no base qualities; no much larger clone is one base away.

TCR CDR3 regions were amplified from genomic DNA by multiplex PCR using the deep immunoSEQ assay. For each cell subset, the extracted genomic DNA was distributed evenly across all wells of several immunoSEQ 96-well plates, and each plate served as one replicate. Each replicate PCR for sorted subsets received about 200 ng genomic DNA, equal to some 32,000 T cell genomes. The purified libraries were quantified using a Qubit 3.0 fluorometer, sized with a Bioanalyzer 2100, and then quantified again using the KAPA Library Quantification kit. Each immunoSEQ 96-well plate was sequenced on its own single-read 150-cycle Illumina NextSeq 550 flow cell. The source study handled its data this way. Because the immunoSEQ output held only junctional sequences and lacked quality scores, the filtering could not match the filtering applied to full-length reads. To assign V/J genes and CDR3, sequences were annotated against IMGT germline references using PyIR, a Python wrapper for IgBLAST v1.9. Reads with weak V/J assignments (E-value above 1e-6), missing CDR3, stop codons, out-of-frame junctions, or ambiguous translated residues were removed. V3J clonotypes were defined as sequences sharing the same inferred V gene, J gene, and CDR3 amino acid sequence. Percentage overlap between repertoires was computed as shared unique clonotypes divided by the size of the smaller repertoire. Repertoire richness was assessed with RTK rarefaction, the Chao1 estimator, and Recon v2.1 estimates of unobserved clonotypes. For all TCRbeta clonotypes obtained by the gDNA method from a few donors, generation probabilities were computed with OLGA. TCRdb limited this immuneACCESS table to in-frame rearrangements with V and J called. A share of clones is missing; checked studies link under half to unresolved V genes, and the rest is unexplained. Clone size and the V and J calls come from that table; the DNA yielded D and trimming. The sample yields approximately 2,000,000 clones; around 93% were counted once. The ten largest make up 1.5% to 2% of the sample.

Sequenced material: naive CD8+ T cells from PBMCs. The cell subset or site label for this specimen denotes: CD45RA+CCR7+. This chain is built from TRBV5-4 and TRBJ1-1; TRBD1 aligns with 8 central bases. The TCR sequence derives from a man aged 18 to 30 in good health. Some clones in this sample may be carry-over from other donors' samples. The CDR3 protein: CASSPQGATEAFF. The nucleotide sequence is given as TGTGCCAGCAGCCCCCAGGGGGCCACTGAAGCTTTCTTT.